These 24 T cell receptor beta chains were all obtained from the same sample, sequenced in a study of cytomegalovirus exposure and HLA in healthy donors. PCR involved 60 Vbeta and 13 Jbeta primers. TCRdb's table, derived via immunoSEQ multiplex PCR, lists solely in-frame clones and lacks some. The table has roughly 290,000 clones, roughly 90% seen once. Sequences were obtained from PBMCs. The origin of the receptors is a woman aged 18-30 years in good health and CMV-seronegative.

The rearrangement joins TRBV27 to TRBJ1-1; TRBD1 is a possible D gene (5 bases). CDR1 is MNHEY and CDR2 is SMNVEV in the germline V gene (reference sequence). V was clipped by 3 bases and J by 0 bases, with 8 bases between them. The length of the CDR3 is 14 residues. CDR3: CASSFDSLNTEAFF. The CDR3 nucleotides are TGTGCCAGCAGTTTTGACAGCCTGAACACTGAAGCTTTCTTT.

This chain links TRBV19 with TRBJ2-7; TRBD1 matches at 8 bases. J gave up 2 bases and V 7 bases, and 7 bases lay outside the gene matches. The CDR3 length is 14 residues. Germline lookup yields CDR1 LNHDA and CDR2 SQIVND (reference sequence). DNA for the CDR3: TGTGCCAGTAAGGGTTGGGACAGGCCCTACGAGCAGTACTTC. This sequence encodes CASKGWDRPYEQYF.

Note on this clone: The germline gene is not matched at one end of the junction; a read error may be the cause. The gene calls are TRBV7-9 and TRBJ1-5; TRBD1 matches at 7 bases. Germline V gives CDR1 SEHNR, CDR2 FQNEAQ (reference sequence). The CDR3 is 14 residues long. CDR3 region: CSSSSDRANQPQHF. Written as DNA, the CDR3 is TGTTCCAGCAGCAGCGACAGGGCAAATCAGCCCCAGCATTTT.

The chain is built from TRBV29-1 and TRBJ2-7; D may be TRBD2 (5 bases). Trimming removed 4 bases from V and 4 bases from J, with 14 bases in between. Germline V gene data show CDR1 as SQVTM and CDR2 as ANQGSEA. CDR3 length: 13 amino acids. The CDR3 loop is CSVAAGGYYEQYF. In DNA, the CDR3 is TGCAGCGTTGCTGCCGGAGGATATTACGAGCAGTACTTC.

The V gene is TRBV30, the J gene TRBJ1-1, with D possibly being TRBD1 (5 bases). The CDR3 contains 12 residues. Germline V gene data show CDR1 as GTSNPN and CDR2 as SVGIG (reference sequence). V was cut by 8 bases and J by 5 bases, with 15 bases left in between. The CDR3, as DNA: TGTGCCCTAGGGGAGGGAGGGACTGAAGCTTTCTTT. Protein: CALGEGGTEAFF.

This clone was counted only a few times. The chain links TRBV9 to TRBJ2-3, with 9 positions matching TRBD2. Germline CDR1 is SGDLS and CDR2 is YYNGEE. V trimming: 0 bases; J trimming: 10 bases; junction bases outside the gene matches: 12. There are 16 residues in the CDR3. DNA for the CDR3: TGTGCCAGCAGCGTAGGGCCTGCGGGGGGGCTTGGGGCGCAGTATTTT. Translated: CASSVGPAGGLGAQYF.

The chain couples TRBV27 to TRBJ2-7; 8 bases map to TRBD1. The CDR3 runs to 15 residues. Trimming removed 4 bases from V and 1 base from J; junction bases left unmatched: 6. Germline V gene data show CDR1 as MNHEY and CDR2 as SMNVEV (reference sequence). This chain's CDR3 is CASSSPGGVSYEQYF. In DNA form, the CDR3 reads TGTGCCAGCAGTTCACCAGGGGGCGTTTCCTACGAGCAGTACTTC.

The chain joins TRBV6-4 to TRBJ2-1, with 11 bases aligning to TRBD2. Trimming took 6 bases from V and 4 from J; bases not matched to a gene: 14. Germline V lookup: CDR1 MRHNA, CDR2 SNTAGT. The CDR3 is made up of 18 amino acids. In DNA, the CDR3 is TGTGCCAGCAGATCCTCTAGCGGGGGGCATAGGCCTTACAATGAGCAGTTCTTC. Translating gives CASRSSSGGHRPYNEQFF.

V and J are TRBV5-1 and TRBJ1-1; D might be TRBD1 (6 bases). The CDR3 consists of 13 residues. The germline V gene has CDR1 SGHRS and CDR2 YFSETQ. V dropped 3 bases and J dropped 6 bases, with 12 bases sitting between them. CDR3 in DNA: TGCGCCAGCAGCTCCCTCGGGGGGCCTGAAGCTTTCTTT. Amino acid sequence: CASSSLGGPEAFF.

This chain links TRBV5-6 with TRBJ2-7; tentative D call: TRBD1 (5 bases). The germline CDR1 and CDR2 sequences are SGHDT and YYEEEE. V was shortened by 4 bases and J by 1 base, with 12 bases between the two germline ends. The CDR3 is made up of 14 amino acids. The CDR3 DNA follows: TGTGCCAGCAGCGGGCTAGGGGCTTCCTACGAGCAGTACTTC. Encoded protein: CASSGLGASYEQYF.

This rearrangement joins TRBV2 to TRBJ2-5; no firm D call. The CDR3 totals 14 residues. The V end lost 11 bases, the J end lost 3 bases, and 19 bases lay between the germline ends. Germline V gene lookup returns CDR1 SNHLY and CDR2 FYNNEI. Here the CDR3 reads CARESPQAEETQYF. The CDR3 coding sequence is TGTGCCCGAGAATCTCCCCAGGCTGAAGAGACCCAGTACTTC.

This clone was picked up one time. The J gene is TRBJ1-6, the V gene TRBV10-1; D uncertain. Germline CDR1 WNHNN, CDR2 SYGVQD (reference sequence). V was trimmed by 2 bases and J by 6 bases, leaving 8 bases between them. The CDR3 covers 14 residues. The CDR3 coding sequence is TGCGCCAGCAGTGAGGGCATCGCTAATTCACCCCTCCACTTT. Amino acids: CASSEGIANSPLHF.

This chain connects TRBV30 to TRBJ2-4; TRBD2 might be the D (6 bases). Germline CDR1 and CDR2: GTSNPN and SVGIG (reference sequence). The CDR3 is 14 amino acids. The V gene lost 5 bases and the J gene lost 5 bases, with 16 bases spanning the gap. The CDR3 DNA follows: TGTGCCTGGGGTAAGGAGGGAGCTCAAAACATTCAGTACTTC. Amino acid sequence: CAWGKEGAQNIQYF.

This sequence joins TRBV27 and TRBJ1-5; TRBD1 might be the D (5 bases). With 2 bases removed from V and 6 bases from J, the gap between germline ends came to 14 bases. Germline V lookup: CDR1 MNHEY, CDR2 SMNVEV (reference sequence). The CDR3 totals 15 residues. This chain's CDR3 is CASSLQGSGGQPQHF. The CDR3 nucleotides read TGTGCCAGCAGTTTACAGGGTTCGGGAGGTCAGCCCCAGCATTTT.

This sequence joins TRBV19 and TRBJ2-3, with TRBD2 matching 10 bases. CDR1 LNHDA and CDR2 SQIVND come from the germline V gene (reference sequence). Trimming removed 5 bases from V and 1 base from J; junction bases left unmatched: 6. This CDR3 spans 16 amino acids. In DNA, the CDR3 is TGTGCCAGTAGTTATACGCTAGCGGGGGGCACAGATACGCAGTATTTT. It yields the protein CASSYTLAGGTDTQYF. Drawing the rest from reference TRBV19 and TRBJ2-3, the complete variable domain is DGGITQSPKYLFRKEGQNVTLSCEQNLNHDAMYWYRQDPGQGLRLIYYSQIVNDFQKGDIAEGYSVSREKKESFPLTVTSAQKNPTAFYLCASSYTLAGGTDTQYFGPGTRLTVL.

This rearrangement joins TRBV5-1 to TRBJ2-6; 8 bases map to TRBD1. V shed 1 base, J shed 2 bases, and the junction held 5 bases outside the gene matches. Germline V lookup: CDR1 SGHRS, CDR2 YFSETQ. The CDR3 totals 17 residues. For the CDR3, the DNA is TGCGCCAGCAGCTTGCTAACAGGGGGTACTGGGGCCAACGTCCTGACTTTC. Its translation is CASSLLTGGTGANVLTF.

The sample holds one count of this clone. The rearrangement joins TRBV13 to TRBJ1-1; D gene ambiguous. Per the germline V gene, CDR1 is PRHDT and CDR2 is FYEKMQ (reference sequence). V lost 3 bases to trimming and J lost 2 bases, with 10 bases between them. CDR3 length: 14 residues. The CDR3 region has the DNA TGTGCCAGCAGCTTGGGAGCCGGTAACACTGAAGCTTTCTTT. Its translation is CASSLGAGNTEAFF.

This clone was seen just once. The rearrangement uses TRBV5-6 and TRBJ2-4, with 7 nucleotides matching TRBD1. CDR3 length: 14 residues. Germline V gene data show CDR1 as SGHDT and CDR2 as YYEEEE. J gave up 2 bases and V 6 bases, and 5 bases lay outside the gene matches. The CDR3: CASTNRGPKNIQYF. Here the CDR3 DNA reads TGTGCCAGCACCAACAGGGGTCCCAAAAACATTCAGTACTTC.

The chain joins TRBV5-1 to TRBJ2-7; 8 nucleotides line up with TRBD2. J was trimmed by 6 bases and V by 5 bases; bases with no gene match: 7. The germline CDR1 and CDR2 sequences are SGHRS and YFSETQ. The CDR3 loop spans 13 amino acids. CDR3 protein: CASRPWTSPEQYF. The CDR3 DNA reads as TGCGCCAGCAGACCGTGGACTAGCCCCGAGCAGTACTTC.

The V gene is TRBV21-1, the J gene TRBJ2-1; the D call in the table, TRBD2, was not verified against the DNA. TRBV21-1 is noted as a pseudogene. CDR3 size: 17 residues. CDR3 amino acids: CASSKGLAGASINEQFF. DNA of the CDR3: TGTGCCAGCAGCAAAGGGCTAGCGGGGGCGTCGATCAATGAGCAGTTCTTC.

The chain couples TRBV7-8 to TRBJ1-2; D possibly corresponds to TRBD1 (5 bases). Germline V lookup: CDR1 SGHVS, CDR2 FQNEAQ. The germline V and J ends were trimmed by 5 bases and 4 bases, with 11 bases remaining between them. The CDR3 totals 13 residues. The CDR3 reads CASSLLDSYGYTF. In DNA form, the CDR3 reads TGTGCCAGCAGCCTCCTAGACAGCTATGGCTACACCTTC.

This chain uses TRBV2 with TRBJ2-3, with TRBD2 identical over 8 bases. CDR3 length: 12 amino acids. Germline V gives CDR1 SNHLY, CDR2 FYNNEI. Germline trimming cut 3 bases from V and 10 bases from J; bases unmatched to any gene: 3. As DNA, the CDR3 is TGTGCCAGCAGTGATACAGCGGGGGCGCAGTATTTT. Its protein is CASSDTAGAQYF.

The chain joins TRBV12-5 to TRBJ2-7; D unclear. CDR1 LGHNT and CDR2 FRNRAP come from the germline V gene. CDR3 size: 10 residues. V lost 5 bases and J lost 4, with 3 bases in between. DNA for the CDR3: TGTGCTAGTGGTGTATACGAGCAGTACTTC. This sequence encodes CASGVYEQYF. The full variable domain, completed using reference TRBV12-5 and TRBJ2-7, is DARVTQTPRHKVTEMGQEVTMRCQPILGHNTVFWYRQTMMQGLELLAYFRNRAPLDDSGMPKDRFSAEMPDATLATLKIQPSEPRDSAVYFCASGVYEQYFGPGTRLTVT.

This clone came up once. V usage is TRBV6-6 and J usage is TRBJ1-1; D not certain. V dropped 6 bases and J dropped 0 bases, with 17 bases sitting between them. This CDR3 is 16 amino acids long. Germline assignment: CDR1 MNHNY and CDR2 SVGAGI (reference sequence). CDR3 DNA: TGTGCCAGCAGGAACCAAGGAGAAACTATGAACACTGAAGCTTTCTTT. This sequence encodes CASRNQGETMNTEAFF.